This T cell receptor (beta chain) was recorded in a study of T cell clonality in common variable immunodeficiency. Whole-study findings and limits: Fewer deletions and N-nucleotide insertions were reportedly seen in common variable immunodeficiency TCR beta sequences. Fewer TCRbeta clones were shared among CVID subjects than controls.

A few counts support this clone. The target antigen is unknown. Read sequence stops 3 residues before the CDR3 end, and the germline J gene provides the missing end. Trimming shortened V by 6 bases and J by 9 bases, and 15 bases separated the two germline ends. CDR1 and CDR2 (germline): SNHLY, FYNNEI. The CDR3 covers 13 residues. Blood samples were heparinized, roughly 5 to 8.5 ml per donor. Sequencing input was equivalent genomic DNA from CVID and controls. Using immunoSEQ multiplex PCR, the repertoire was profiled, and TCRdb retains in-frame clones only, with some absent. This repertoire holds around 50,000 clones, and none appear only once.

The sequence was collected from a person aged 18 to 70 in good health. The V call is TRBV2, the J call TRBJ2-1; D is unresolved. The sequencing input was peripheral blood mononuclear cells. The CDR3 sequence is CASRSRQAPEQFF. CDR3 DNA, as far as it was read: TGTGCCAGCAGGTCCCGCCAGGCCCCTGAG.